Listed below are T cell receptor beta chains from one sample, sequenced in a study of cytomegalovirus exposure and HLA in healthy donors. Profiling relied on immunoSEQ multiplex PCR, and the TCRdb table lists in-frame clones only, not all of them. In the table there are about 82,000 clones, around 74% of which are singletons. The source material was PBMCs. These receptors were obtained from a woman in her forties or fifties in good health and CMV-seropositive. CDR3s leave out the opening cysteine and the closing phenylalanine or tryptophan. Some rows mark clone size as missing; the rest say once, few, many or name a class of expanded clone.

clone_size	v_call	j_call	cdr3_aa
-	TRBV7-2	TRBJ2-7	ASSPPTAREQY
-	TRBV30	TRBJ1-1	AWSVSLNTEAF
-	TRBV9	TRBJ1-3	ASSVASGNTIY
-	TRBV5-1	TRBJ1-2	ASSLVGQGDGYT
-	TRBV12-5	TRBJ2-1	ASGSPGLAGPNEQF
-	TRBV29-1	TRBJ2-7	SVEPNRGLAGADYEQY
-	TRBV9	TRBJ2-2	ASSVARREWAGELF
few	TRBV19	TRBJ2-7	ASTRGPPGGEQY
few	TRBV6-5	TRBJ1-5	ASSGGVLNQPQH
-	TRBV9	TRBJ2-7	ASSPRAGAGEQY
-	TRBV7-9	TRBJ1-1	ASSFRQGSEAF
-	TRBV4-1	TRBJ1-1	ASSQVRTGRAF
-	TRBV5-1	TRBJ2-1	ASRPGTASYNEQF
-	TRBV19	TRBJ2-4	AAKGQGHIQY
-	TRBV5-1	TRBJ2-5	ASSLNFQETQY
-	TRBV28	TRBJ1-5	ASGLQGSNQPQH
once	TRBV7-9	TRBJ2-1	ASRPESSYNEQF
-	TRBV29-1	TRBJ2-7	SVKSGLNEQY
-	TRBV19	TRBJ2-4	ASSLAGEDKNIQY
-	TRBV5-6	-	ASSRPGTGIEQY
-	TRBV15	TRBJ2-1	ATSRDHGTSGYNEQF
-	TRBV9	TRBJ2-1	ASSDGLAEAYNEQF
-	TRBV28	TRBJ1-6	ASSQGQGNSPLH
few	TRBV6-6	TRBJ1-3	ASTQAGRSGNTIY
-	TRBV6-1	TRBJ1-5	ASRTGNSNQPQH
-	TRBV6-5	TRBJ1-4	ASSYSSADREKLF
-	TRBV9	TRBJ1-5	ASSVDSHSNQPQH
few	TRBV9	TRBJ2-1	ASSVVAGVSSEQF
-	TRBV4-2	TRBJ2-1	ASSRQVGGDSYNEQF
-	TRBV19	TRBJ2-1	ASSIDPSGTGVYNEQF
few	TRBV9	-	ASSVELSREQY
-	TRBV19	TRBJ1-1	ASSLGTANTEAF
-	TRBV19	TRBJ1-5	ASSTRTGNQPQH
few	TRBV30	TRBJ2-5	AWSVGLQETQY
few	TRBV6-5	TRBJ2-3	ASSYFWEGTDTQY
-	TRBV23-1	TRBJ2-6	ASSQQGSTGANVLT
many	TRBV6-5	TRBJ2-1	ASSPRLAGDYKPF
once	TRBV6-1	TRBJ1-1	ASSELGDLNTEAF
few	TRBV2	TRBJ1-2	ASSELGSYGYT
-	TRBV9	TRBJ2-2	ASSVGQGELF
-	TRBV30	TRBJ2-7	AWSVLWSSYEQY